This T cell receptor (beta chain) is drawn from a study of CD4+ T cells in melanoma. Study conclusions and caveats: Neoantigen-specific CD4+ T cells in melanoma reportedly had diverse differentiation states. CD8+ T cell, macrophage and B cell function reportedly correlated with neoantigen-specific CD4+ T cells.

This clone showed up just a few times. Its target is unknown. The data were produced by immunoSEQ multiplex PCR, yet TCRdb's version contains in-frame clones alone and is incomplete. The data hold around 7,000 clones, with roughly 50% observed a single time. CDR1 is SEHNR and CDR2 is FQNEAQ in the germline V gene (reference sequence). The CDR3 is 15 residues long. V shed 1 base and J shed 0 bases, with 7 bases lying between them. Sequenced: cells from a culture (not recorded whether cultured in vitro). This TCR derives from a human donor with melanoma. This chain connects TRBV7-9 to TRBJ2-4; no clear D gene. CDR3: CASSLGAGAKNIQYF. The CDR3 DNA reads as TGTGCCAGCAGCTTAGGAGCAGGAGCCAAAAACATTCAGTACTTC. The full variable domain, rest sourced from reference TRBV7-9 and TRBJ2-4, is DTGVSQNPRHKITKRGQNVTFRCDPISEHNRLYWYRQTLGQGPEFLTYFQNEAQLEKSRLLSDRFSAERPKGSFSTLEIQRTEQGDSAMYLCASSLGAGAKNIQYFGAGTRLSVL.